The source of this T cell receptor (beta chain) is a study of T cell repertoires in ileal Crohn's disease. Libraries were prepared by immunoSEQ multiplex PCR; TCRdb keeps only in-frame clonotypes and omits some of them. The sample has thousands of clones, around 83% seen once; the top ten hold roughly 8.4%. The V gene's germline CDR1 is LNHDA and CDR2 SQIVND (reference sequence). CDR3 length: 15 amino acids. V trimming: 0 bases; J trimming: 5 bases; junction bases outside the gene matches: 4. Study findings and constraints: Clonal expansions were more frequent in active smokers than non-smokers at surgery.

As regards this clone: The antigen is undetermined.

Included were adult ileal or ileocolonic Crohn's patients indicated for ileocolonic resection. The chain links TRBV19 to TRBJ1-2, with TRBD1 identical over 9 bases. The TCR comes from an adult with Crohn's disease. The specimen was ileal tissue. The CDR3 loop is CASSIEGQGAYGYTF. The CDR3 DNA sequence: TGTGCCAGTAGTATAGAGGGACAGGGAGCGTATGGCTACACCTTC.